This TCR beta chain was retrieved from a study of blood T cells in healthy people across ages (dated by TCRdb to about 2015). With respect to the entire study: Template switching captured roughly one uniquely barcoded TCR beta cDNA molecule per two T cells in model experiments. To track age-related changes in TCR beta repertoire diversity, the study relied on deep sequencing normalized with unique cDNA molecular identifiers. Donors were grouped into four age groups: young (average about 15 years), middle-aged (39), aged (approximately 67) and long-lived (just over 80). To avoid experimental bias, donors of different ages were spread randomly across the sequencing lanes. Using the same blood draw, the study looked at two additional independent replicas of 1 million unique cDNA reads for two donors, one aged 18 to 30 and the other aged 80 or older. Beyond this particular receptor, the publication reports: Donor CMV infection status was unknown, potentially confounding age-related changes in expanded clonotypes. Observed TCR beta diversity per million T cells fell roughly linearly with age, and a significant reduction was already apparent by age around 39. Observed TCR beta diversity correlated strongly with the percentage of naive T cells measured by flow cytometry. Since profiling was done on bulk unsorted PBMCs, naive and antigen-experienced compartments could not be conclusively compared. Total diversity estimates from one million sequenced T cells were considered lower bounds and underestimates. The long-lived group showed more naive CD4+ T cells, fewer expanded clones and increased TCR diversity than the aged group, suggesting age selection.

This clonotype was seen more than once but under ten times. The clone's antigen remains unknown. Within one base of it there is no much larger clone, and no base qualities were kept. The receptor library was made with 5' RACE. Sequencing was carried out with an Illumina HiSeq 2500. A second PCR of about 6 to 11 cycles was performed with a sample-barcoded 5' primer and a J-beta primer mix. Each TCR beta cDNA molecule received a unique molecular identifier from a template-switch 5' adaptor carrying 12 random nucleotides. Each sample yielded at least 2.5 million CDR3-containing paired-end reads. All of the RNA was converted into first-strand cDNA using the Mint cDNA synthesis kit, with a TRBC-specific oligonucleotide serving as the primer. All cDNA was treated with uracil-DNA glycosylase and then went through a first 18-cycle PCR with the universal primers M1SS and BC2_uni_R. Processing in the source paper ran as follows. For normalization, 1 million high-quality reads, each with a distinct molecular identifier, were randomly selected from each sample. Reads with shared molecular identifiers were discarded instead of being binned into consensus sequences. CDR3 identification, clonotype clustering and error correction used MiTCR with a Q25 quality threshold and the strictest error-elimination algorithm. A nonparametric unseen species model with Euler transformation was used to estimate lower-bound total TCR beta diversity. Through fastp at Q25 and MiXCR, TCRdb rebuilt clones from the public reads, retaining in-frame beta chains. Identical CDR3 protein sequences are pooled into one entry, listed with their most common genes and DNA. V and J calls and clone size were set by TCRdb, not the authors. This sample holds 800,000 to 1,000,000 distinct CDR3 sequences; under 50% were observed only once. The top ten constitute 13% of the sample.

From its cysteine to its phenylalanine, the CDR3 spans 16 amino acids. Only CDR3 DNA remains: 48 bases, in frame from the first base. Sequences SGHVS (CDR1) and FQNEAQ (CDR2) are obtained from the germline V gene. V is trimmed back by 5 bases and J by 5 bases, and the junction contains 9 bases that no gene match accounts for. The roughly 38 donors, aged about 6 to 100 years, were systemically healthy Caucasian individuals from Russia. Each donor gave roughly 9.5 milliliters of peripheral blood, collected into EDTA-treated Vacutainer tubes. Ficoll-Paque density-gradient centrifugation was used to isolate PBMCs, with at least 7 million per sample. Total RNA was extracted from PBMCs with Trizol reagent, with at least 5 micrograms obtained per sample. The percentages of naive CD45RAhigh/CD27high T cells were determined by flow cytometry on a PBMC aliquot from every donor.

The clonotype comes from a man younger than 40 in good health. The sample consisted of blood. The V and J segments used are TRBV7-8 and TRBJ2-1, with 10 bases in between that match TRBD2. The DNA sequence reads TGTGCCAGCAGCGGGCGGACTAGCGGTTATAACAATGAGCAGTTCTTC. Translated, this is CASSGRTSGYNNEQFF.